One sample yielded the 24 T cell receptor beta chains listed below, sequenced in a study of identical twins. Each CDR3 protein is one row after TCRdb ran MiXCR on the 5' RACE reads. The sample has 510,000 or so distinct CDR3 sequences, roughly 15% seen once. The sample was also reused in another study, on yellow fever vaccine responses in identical twins.

Sequenced input: CD4+ T cells sorted from blood. The receptor source for this set is a woman younger than 30 in good health.

The rearrangement joins TRBV3-1 to TRBJ1-6; 9 nucleotides match TRBD1. The CDR3 is made up of 17 amino acids. Germline V CDR1 and CDR2: LGHDT, YNNKEL (reference sequence). V trimming: 4 bases; J trimming: 4 bases; junction bases outside the gene matches: 8. The CDR3 sequence is CASSPNRGPRYNSPLHF. The DNA for the CDR3 is TGTGCCAGCAGCCCCAACAGGGGGCCACGGTATAATTCACCCCTCCACTTT.

The V and J genes are TRBV20-1 and TRBJ2-5, with 8 nucleotides matching TRBD2. Germline V CDR1 and CDR2: DFQATT, SNEGSKA (reference sequence). V was clipped by 5 bases and J by 5 bases; unmatched bases: 7. The CDR3 totals 13 residues. CDR3 sequence: CSAPSSGVETQYF. As DNA, the CDR3 is TGCAGTGCTCCAAGTAGCGGGGTGGAGACCCAGTACTTC.

This clonotype appeared a few times. The chain joins TRBV20-1 to TRBJ2-7, with TRBD2 matching 7 bases. The CDR3 is made up of 15 amino acids. The J segment lost 2 bases and the V segment lost 6 bases, leaving 13 bases of the junction unmatched. Germline-derived CDR1 and CDR2 are DFQATT and SNEGSKA (reference sequence). The DNA for the CDR3 is TGCAGTGCCGCTGGGATAGTAGCGGGCCCCTACGAGCAGTACTTC. Protein: CSAAGIVAGPYEQYF.

The chain has TRBV3-1 and TRBJ2-1; TRBD2 aligns across 11 bases. Germline V gene lookup returns CDR1 LGHDT and CDR2 YNNKEL (reference sequence). This CDR3 region has 15 residues. Trimming at V came to 1 base and at J to 9 bases, leaving 5 bases not matched to a gene. The CDR3 DNA sequence: TGTGCCAGCAGCCAAGTAGCGGGAGGGGTTGGTGAGCAGTTCTTC. It codes for CASSQVAGGVGEQFF.

The chain uses TRBV29-1 and TRBJ2-7, with D possibly TRBD1 on 5 matching bases. Germline assignment: CDR1 SQVTM and CDR2 ANQGSEA. This CDR3 contains 11 residues. V was trimmed by 7 bases and J by 3 bases, leaving 10 bases between them. The CDR3 bases are TGCAGCGGACAGTTCTACTACGAGCAGTACTTC. Protein sequence: CSGQFYYEQYF.

Only a few counts were recorded for this clonotype. The chain joins TRBV2 to TRBJ2-3; TRBD1 matches at 7 bases. The V segment lost 4 bases and the J segment 4 bases; nucleotides outside the gene matches: 8. CDR1 and CDR2 (germline): SNHLY, FYNNEI. This CDR3 region has 15 residues. The CDR3 sequence: CASSGDRARADTQYF. CDR3 DNA sequence: TGTGCCAGCAGTGGTGACAGGGCAAGGGCAGATACGCAGTATTTT.

This clonotype was counted between two and nine times. The V call is TRBV20-1, the J call TRBJ1-5; a weak D match, TRBD1 (6 bases). CDR3 size: 14 residues. Germline V CDR1 and CDR2: DFQATT, SNEGSKA (reference sequence). The V end lost 4 bases, the J end lost 7 bases, and 17 bases lay between the germline ends. CDR3 sequence (DNA): TGCAGTGCTAAGTCGGTTGGGGGCGAGCAGCCCCAGCATTTT. Its protein is CSAKSVGGEQPQHF.

This clonotype was seen more than once but under ten times. The V gene is TRBV5-6, the J gene TRBJ2-6; the D gene is possibly TRBD1 (5 bases). The CDR3 has 17 residues. Between the trimmed V and J ends, which lost 1 base and 0 bases, there was a span of 11 bases. CDR1 and CDR2 (germline): SGHDT, YYEEEE. CDR3 residues: CASSLRQMSSGANVLTF. In nucleotides, the CDR3 is TGTGCCAGCAGCTTGCGACAGATGAGCTCTGGGGCCAACGTCCTGACTTTC.

The sample holds a few counts of this clonotype. The rearrangement uses TRBV10-3 and TRBJ2-7; the match to TRBD1 covers 9 bases. CDR1 ENHRY and CDR2 SYGVKD come from the germline V gene. The CDR3 spans 16 residues. V lost 6 bases and J lost 6; bases outside the gene matches: 15. The CDR3 sequence is CAISPAGQGSLSEQYV. CDR3 DNA sequence: TGTGCCATCAGCCCCGCGGGACAGGGATCCTTAAGCGAGCAGTACGTC.

The chain has TRBV12-3 or TRBV12-4 and TRBJ2-1, with TRBD2 matching over 10 bases. The ends lost 6 bases at V and 10 bases at J; junction bases unmatched: 9. CDR3 length: 14 residues. CDR3 sequence reads: CASRTGTSANEQFF. The DNA for the CDR3 is TGTGCCAGCAGAACCGGGACTAGCGCGAACGAGCAGTTCTTC.

This clonotype was observed a handful of times. The J gene is TRBJ2-7, the V gene TRBV19; D possibly matches TRBD1 or TRBD2 (5 bases each). The germline V gene has CDR1 LNHDA and CDR2 SQIVND (reference sequence). This CDR3 is 16 amino acids long. The V end was cut by 0 bases, the J end by 6 bases, with 18 bases between. This chain's CDR3 is CASSIDPRGPPGEQYF. CDR3 in DNA: TGTGCCAGTAGTATAGATCCACGGGGACCCCCCGGCGAGCAGTACTTC.

This sequence joins TRBV4-1 and TRBJ1-2; 7 nucleotides align to TRBD1. The CDR3 extends over 14 amino acids. V shed 1 base, J shed 10 bases, and the junction held 9 bases outside the gene matches. The germline V gene encodes CDR1 MGHRA and CDR2 YSYEKL. The CDR3 DNA sequence: TGCGCCAGCAGCCAAGGAACCCCGACAGGGACCTACACCTTC. Translating gives CASSQGTPTGTYTF.

J is TRBJ2-3 and V is TRBV7-8; 10 bases line up with TRBD1. Germline trimming cut 5 bases from V and 1 base from J; bases unmatched to any gene: 3. This CDR3 contains 15 residues. Germline V gene lookup returns CDR1 SGHVS and CDR2 FQNEAQ. The DNA for the CDR3 is TGTGCCAGCAGCCAGGGACAGGGGCGCACAGATACGCAGTATTTT. The encoded protein is CASSQGQGRTDTQYF.

The gene calls are TRBV10-2 and TRBJ2-3; D ambiguous. CDR1 WSHSY and CDR2 SAAADI come from the germline V gene. V lost 6 bases and J 4 bases, leaving 8 bases between the germline ends. The CDR3 is made up of 12 amino acids. The DNA for the CDR3 is TGCGCCAGCAGATACGACCCAGATACGCAGTATTTT. Translation: CASRYDPDTQYF.

V and J are TRBV28 and TRBJ2-7, with 7 bases matching TRBD1. The CDR3 consists of 14 residues. Germline V gene data show CDR1 as MDHEN and CDR2 as SYDVKM. The V segment lost 1 base and the J segment 9 bases; nucleotides outside the gene matches: 9. CDR3 nucleotide sequence: TGTGCCAGCAGTTTATCGAGGGGGCTCTGGGTGCAGTACGTC. As protein: CASSLSRGLWVQYV.

The V call is TRBV5-5, the J call TRBJ2-2; 8 bases align to TRBD2. Germline lookup yields CDR1 SGHKS and CDR2 YYEKEE (reference sequence). J lost 4 bases, V lost 0 bases, and 5 bases had no gene match. The CDR3 runs to 16 residues. The CDR3 region has the DNA TGTGCCAGCAGCTTGGGGCCCGGGACTAGCACCGGGGAGCTGTTTTTT. It specifies CASSLGPGTSTGELFF.

The chain couples TRBV7-9 to TRBJ1-1, with no clear D. CDR1 is SEHNR, CDR2 FQNEAQ, per germline (reference sequence). The CDR3 runs 16 residues. V lost 6 bases to trimming and J lost 1 base, with 18 bases between them. The CDR3 DNA follows: TGTGCCAGCAGACCACAACGGACGGTACCGAACACTGAAGCTTTCTTT. It is translated as CASRPQRTVPNTEAFF.

This clonotype was seen only a few times. V gene TRBV9 combines with J gene TRBJ2-1, with TRBD2 matching 9 bases. Trimming took 0 bases from V and 6 from J; bases not matched to a gene: 4. There are 15 residues in the CDR3. The germline CDR1 and CDR2 sequences are SGDLS and YYNGEE. The CDR3 sequence is CASSVDLAGINEQFF. The DNA of the CDR3 is TGTGCCAGCAGCGTAGACCTAGCGGGGATCAATGAGCAGTTCTTC.

This clonotype appeared a few times. This chain uses TRBV7-8 with TRBJ2-7; 11 bases fit TRBD2. Germline CDR1 reads SGHVS; CDR2 reads FQNEAQ. Trimming removed 5 bases from V and 2 bases from J; junction bases left unmatched: 5. This CDR3 contains 15 residues. The CDR3 sequence is CASSATSGDPYEQYV. DNA of the CDR3: TGTGCCAGCAGCGCGACTAGCGGGGACCCCTACGAGCAGTACGTC.

Ten or more counts support this clonotype. J is TRBJ1-2 and V is TRBV12-3 or TRBV12-4, with D hard to call. Deletions cut 3 bases from V and 6 bases from J, with 5 bases between. This CDR3 has 11 residues. CDR3 bases: TGTGCCAGCAGTTTGGGCGATGGCTACACCTTC. This translates into CASSLGDGYTF.

This clonotype was recorded a few times. The genes are TRBV3-1 and TRBJ2-1, with D uncertain. V gave up 6 bases and J gave up 0 bases, with 15 bases separating them. This CDR3 is 16 amino acids long. CDR1 and CDR2 (germline): LGHDT, YNNKEL (reference sequence). The CDR3: CASRLTVSGSYNEQFF. Here the CDR3 DNA reads TGTGCCAGCAGACTGACCGTCAGTGGCTCCTACAATGAGCAGTTCTTC.

This sequence joins TRBV19 and TRBJ2-1; D not certain. The CDR3 length is 16 residues. Germline CDR1 LNHDA, CDR2 SQIVND (reference sequence). Between the trimmed V and J ends, which lost 4 bases and 3 bases, there was a span of 16 bases. The CDR3, as DNA: TGTGCCAGTAGTACCACTCAAGCCTTAGGCTACAATGAGCAGTTCTTC. As protein: CASSTTQALGYNEQFF.

The rearrangement uses TRBV7-9 and TRBJ1-1; a weak D match, TRBD1 (5 bases). The CDR3 is 14 amino acids. Per germline, CDR1 SEHNR and CDR2 FQNEAQ (reference sequence). V was clipped by 8 bases and J by 2 bases, with 15 bases between them. The CDR3 region is CASLRGGSNTEAFF. Here the CDR3 DNA reads TGTGCCAGCTTACGGGGCGGGTCAAACACTGAAGCTTTCTTT.

This clonotype turned up a few times. This chain connects TRBV11-2 to TRBJ2-5, with 9 positions matching TRBD2. The germline V gene encodes CDR1 SGHAT and CDR2 FQNNGV. After removal of 1 base from V and 4 bases from J, the junction contained 10 bases not matched to a gene. This CDR3 spans 17 amino acids. CDR3: CASSLVFSGGRTETQYF. CDR3 DNA sequence: TGTGCCAGCAGCTTAGTGTTTAGCGGGGGCCGGACAGAGACCCAGTACTTC. Full variable domain (outside the CDR3, taken from reference TRBV11-2 and TRBJ2-5): EAGVAQSPRYKIIEKRQSVAFWCNPISGHATLYWYQQILGQGPKLLIQFQNNGVVDDSQLPKDRFSAERLKGVDSTLKIQPAKLEDSAVYLCASSLVFSGGRTETQYFGPGTRLLVL.